Shown below are 22 T cell receptor beta chains from a single sample sequenced in a study of blood T cell repertoires in COVID-19. Clones were read by immunoSEQ multiplex PCR, and TCRdb kept only the in-frame ones, dropping some. The sample has around 170,000 clones, roughly 70% seen once. Sequencing input: peripheral blood. Receptor source: a woman at least 80 years old with acute or convalescent COVID-19.

The chain carries TRBV18 and TRBJ1-6, with 8 bases matching TRBD1. Germline V gene sequence: CDR1 KGHSH, CDR2 LQKENI. The CDR3 extends over 16 amino acids. V was clipped by 2 bases and J by 6 bases; unmatched bases: 6. In nucleotides, the CDR3 is TGTGCCAGCTCACCATACAACAGGGGGACTAATTCACCCCTCCACTTT. This codes for CASSPYNRGTNSPLHF.

The CDR3 DNA reads TGCGCCAGCAGCTGGGGGGCGGGACAGGCCGGAGAGACCCAGTACTTC. It is translated as CASSWGAGQAGETQYF. The chain carries TRBV5-1 and TRBJ2-5, with 8 nucleotides matching TRBD1. CDR3 length equals 16 residues. CDR1 and CDR2 from the germline V gene are SGHRS and YFSETQ. Unmatched junction bases numbered 11, after V lost 3 bases and J lost 4 bases.

This chain links TRBV5-1 with TRBJ1-2; tentatively, D is TRBD1 (6 bases). The V end lost 2 bases, the J end lost 8 bases, and 19 bases lay between the germline ends. This CDR3 spans 15 amino acids. CDR1 and CDR2 (germline): SGHRS, YFSETQ. Written as DNA, the CDR3 is TGCGCCAGCAGCTTTGGACAGCCTCCTTCTGGAGGCTACACCTTC. Its translation is CASSFGQPPSGGYTF.

This clone was observed a few times. The J gene is TRBJ2-2, the V gene TRBV10-1, with D possibly TRBD1 on 6 matching bases. The germline V gene has CDR1 WNHNN and CDR2 SYGVQD (reference sequence). V was cut by 3 bases and J by 6 bases, with 11 bases left in between. The CDR3 contains 14 residues. In DNA, the CDR3 is TGCGCCAGCAGTGAAACAGGGAAGTCCGGGGAGCTGTTTTTT. As protein: CASSETGKSGELFF.

The chain combines TRBV5-1 with TRBJ2-7; D might be TRBD2 (5 bases). Germline V gene data show CDR1 as SGHRS and CDR2 as YFSETQ. The CDR3 is 14 residues long. Trimming removed 0 bases at V and 2 bases at J, with 9 bases between. CDR3 sequence: CASSLAEAAYEQYF. In DNA form, the CDR3 reads TGCGCCAGCAGCTTGGCCGAAGCGGCCTACGAGCAGTACTTC.

This clone has a handful of counts. This chain uses TRBV7-9 with TRBJ2-2, with TRBD2 matching over 9 bases. V dropped 5 bases and J dropped 7; count of bases not matched to a gene: 17. The CDR3 has 18 amino acids. The germline V gene encodes CDR1 SEHNR and CDR2 FQNEAQ (reference sequence). CDR3 DNA sequence: TGTGCCAGCAGCCTCCATTTAGGACTAGCGTGGGAAAACGGGGAGCTGTTTTTT. Translating it yields CASSLHLGLAWENGELFF.

The V call is TRBV7-2, the J call TRBJ2-7, with a tentative D call TRBD2 (5 bases). The V end was cut by 3 bases, the J end by 0 bases, with 12 bases between. The CDR3 totals 15 residues. Per germline, CDR1 SGHTA and CDR2 FQGNSA. CDR3 DNA sequence: TGTGCCAGCAGCTTCGGGATATGGAGCTCCTACGAGCAGTACTTC. This encodes CASSFGIWSSYEQYF.

This clone was counted a single time. This chain connects TRBV3-1 (or the pseudogene TRBV3-2) to TRBJ2-1; perhaps TRBD2 as D (6 bases). The germline CDR1 and CDR2 sequences are LGHDT and YNNKEL (reference sequence). V lost 3 bases and J lost 1, with 13 bases in between. The CDR3 is made up of 16 amino acids. CDR3 DNA sequence: TGTGCCAGCAGCCACTTCGGGAGAGATTCCTACAATGAGCAGTTCTTC. Translation: CASSHFGRDSYNEQFF.

This chain connects TRBV12-3 or TRBV12-4 to TRBJ2-1; D not certain. The V end lost 4 bases, the J end lost 8 bases, and 6 bases lay between the germline ends. There are 11 residues in the CDR3. CDR3 sequence: CASSSVYEQFF. CDR3 DNA: TGTGCCAGCAGTTCAGTCTATGAGCAGTTCTTC.

This clone appeared once. Written as DNA, the CDR3 is TGTGCCAGCAGTGAGGGACAGAGTGAAAAACTGTTTTTT. Encoded protein: CASSEGQSEKLFF. V usage is TRBV28 and J usage is TRBJ1-4; 7 nucleotides align to TRBD1. The CDR3 totals 13 residues. V shed 5 bases and J 7 bases; nucleotides not matched to a gene: 4. Germline V gene data show CDR1 as MDHEN and CDR2 as SYDVKM.

This clone was seen more than once but under ten times. The chain links TRBV6-6 to TRBJ1-1; weak D call: TRBD1 (6 bases). The CDR3 runs to 13 residues. V lost 5 bases and J lost 1, with 8 bases in between. From germline, CDR1 is MNHNY and CDR2 SVGAGI (reference sequence). The CDR3 DNA follows: TGTGCCAGCAGTCTGACAGGGAACACTGAAGCTTTCTTT. Its protein product is CASSLTGNTEAFF.

The rearrangement joins TRBV7-9 to TRBJ1-2, with D maybe TRBD1 (5 bases). This CDR3 is built from 14 residues. Trimming removed 2 bases at V and 7 bases at J, with 14 bases between. Germline V gene sequence: CDR1 SEHNR, CDR2 FQNEAQ (reference sequence). The CDR3 DNA reads TGTGCCAGCAGCTTAACTCCGGAGCAGGGTGGCTACACCTTC. This gives the protein CASSLTPEQGGYTF.

V and J are TRBV3-1 (or the pseudogene TRBV3-2) and TRBJ2-1; maybe TRBD2 (7 bases). CDR1 LGHDT and CDR2 YNNKEL come from the germline V gene (reference sequence). The CDR3 has 15 amino acids. V shed 6 bases and J shed 7 bases, with 19 bases lying between them. Here the CDR3 DNA reads TGTGCCAGCAGTCCACTAGGGGGGGTTACGAATGAGCAGTTCTTC. Translation gives CASSPLGGVTNEQFF.

The V gene is TRBV10-3, the J gene TRBJ2-2, with 10 bases identical to TRBD1. CDR1 and CDR2 from the germline V gene are ENHRY and SYGVKD. This CDR3 has 17 residues. V shed 2 bases, J shed 3 bases, and the junction held 6 bases outside the gene matches. CDR3: CAISEHTGTGDTGELFF. In DNA, the CDR3 is TGTGCCATCAGTGAGCATACCGGGACAGGGGACACCGGGGAGCTGTTTTTT.

V and J are TRBV5-1 and TRBJ1-1, with 8 nucleotides matching TRBD1. V shed 0 bases, J shed 0 bases, and the junction held 4 bases outside the gene matches. The CDR3 extends over 16 amino acids. Germline values: CDR1 SGHRS, CDR2 YFSETQ. The CDR3 region has the DNA TGCGCCAGCAGCTTGGGCACAGGGGGAGTGAACACTGAAGCTTTCTTT. Encoded protein: CASSLGTGGVNTEAFF.

This clone was detected a few times. The sample holds other DNA sequences that translate to the same CDR3. The chain joins TRBV24-1 to TRBJ2-3; no definite D call. This CDR3 is 14 amino acids long. The germline V gene encodes CDR1 KGHDR and CDR2 SFDVKD. V lost 0 bases, J lost 10 bases, and 13 bases lay in between. The CDR3: CATSDLGPQVPQYF. CDR3 nucleotides: TGTGCCACCAGTGATTTGGGTCCCCAGGTCCCGCAGTATTTT.

This clone was counted a few times. J is TRBJ1-5 and V is TRBV28, with 8 bases matching TRBD1. This CDR3 is 17 amino acids long. Trimming cost V 2 bases and J 1 base; bases outside gene matches: 7. Germline V gives CDR1 MDHEN, CDR2 SYDVKM. CDR3 amino acids: CASSLPGGRGSNQPQHF. CDR3 DNA: TGTGCCAGCAGTTTACCAGGGGGCAGGGGAAGCAATCAGCCCCAGCATTTT.

The gene calls are TRBV5-1 and TRBJ1-2, with TRBD1 identical over 7 bases. Per germline, CDR1 SGHRS and CDR2 YFSETQ. CDR3 length equals 13 residues. V was pared by 4 bases and J by 4 bases, with 4 bases of the junction left unmatched. The CDR3 sequence: CASSPTGFYGYTF. CDR3 DNA: TGCGCCAGCAGCCCGACAGGGTTCTATGGCTACACCTTC.

This sequence joins TRBV28 and TRBJ1-4; 8 bases are a match to TRBD1. The CDR3 extends over 16 amino acids. Germline loops: CDR1 MDHEN, CDR2 SYDVKM. V dropped 5 bases and J dropped 8; count of bases not matched to a gene: 13. CDR3 nucleotides: TGTGCCAGCAGTACGATAACGGCAGGGGGCCACGAAAAACTGTTTTTT. It yields the protein CASSTITAGGHEKLFF. The entire variable domain, with the rest obtained from reference TRBV28 and TRBJ1-4, is as follows: DVKVTQSSRYLVKRTGEKVFLECVQDMDHENMFWYRQDPGLGLRLIYFSYDVKMKEKGDIPEGYSVSREKKERFSLILESASTNQTSMYLCASSTITAGGHEKLFFGSGTQLSVL.

The chain couples TRBV3-1 (or the pseudogene TRBV3-2) to TRBJ2-5; 13 positions match TRBD2. Germline V gene lookup returns CDR1 LGHDT and CDR2 YNNKEL (reference sequence). Trimming took 6 bases from V and 5 from J; bases not matched to a gene: 9. The CDR3 length is 16 residues. The CDR3 is CASSSRTSGSYETQYF. The DNA of the CDR3 is TGTGCCAGCAGTTCCCGGACTAGCGGGAGTTACGAGACCCAGTACTTC.

The chain is built from TRBV18 and TRBJ1-6; 7 nucleotides align to TRBD1. Germline values: CDR1 KGHSH, CDR2 LQKENI. This CDR3 contains 15 residues. V gave up 3 bases and J gave up 8 bases; unmatched junction bases: 7. The CDR3 spells CASSPSGTVDSPLHF. The DNA for the CDR3 is TGTGCCAGCTCACCGTCCGGGACAGTTGATTCACCCCTCCACTTT.

V and J are TRBV5-4 and TRBJ2-7; 7 bases align to TRBD2. This CDR3 is built from 15 residues. After removal of 0 bases from V and 1 base from J, the junction contained 4 bases not matched to a gene. Germline CDR1 is SGHNT and CDR2 is YYREEE (reference sequence). The CDR3 DNA sequence: TGTGCCAGCAGCTTGGTGGCTAGCGGTTCCTACGAGCAGTACTTC. Translation gives CASSLVASGSYEQYF.